Presented here are 18 T cell receptor beta chains from one specimen sequenced in a study of T cells in women clearing cervical HPV infection. The table came from immunoSEQ multiplex PCR; TCRdb's copy has only in-frame clones and leaves some out. The ten top clones account for more than 10%, within a sample of about 22,000 clones. Sequenced: blood buffy coat. All receptors come from a woman aged 18 to 75 with a cervical HPV16 infection that either progressed to CIN3+ or cleared (not recorded which).

In regard to this clone: A junction boundary mismatches the germline segment, possibly from a read error. The part of the CDR3 DNA that was read is TGTGCTAGCAGCTTAACAGGGTTGGAGGAGACC. This gives the protein CASSLTGLEET. The CDR3 in full is CASSLTGLEETQYF. The chain has TRBV7-7 and TRBJ2-5; D may be TRBD1 (6 bases). The read terminates 3 residues ahead of where the CDR3 ends, so the germline J gene completes it. The germline V gene has CDR1 SSHAT and CDR2 FNYEAQ (reference sequence). CDR3 size: 14 residues.

In the case of this clone: Read data end 3 residues before the CDR3 end; the end is taken from the germline J gene. This chain uses TRBV7-9 with TRBJ2-1, with 8 bases aligning to TRBD1. The CDR3 is 15 residues long. Looked up from germline, CDR1 is SEHNR and CDR2 is FQNEAQ (reference sequence). V shed 5 bases, J shed 7 bases, and the junction held 10 bases outside the gene matches. CDR3 in amino acids: CASSPRARGQNEQFF. The CDR3 bases that were read are TGTGCCAGCAGCCCAAGGGCCAGGGGGCAAAATGAG. Full variable domain (missing parts from reference TRBV7-9 and TRBJ2-1): DTGVSQNPRHKITKRGQNVTFRCDPISEHNRLYWYRQTLGQGPEFLTYFQNEAQLEKSRLLSDRFSAERPKGSFSTLEIQRTEQGDSAMYLCASSPRARGQNEQFFGPGTRLTVL.

Of note for this clone: The read ends 3 residues early relative to the CDR3; the germline J gene fills the gap. The chain has TRBV5-1 and TRBJ1-6; TRBD1 aligns across 9 bases. V lost 4 bases to trimming and J lost 1 base; unmatched junction nucleotides: 9. The CDR3 runs to 18 residues. Germline V gene lookup returns CDR1 SGHRS and CDR2 YFSETQ. The sequenced CDR3 bases are TGCGCCAGCAGCCCGGGACAGGGTCAGTGGTCCTATAATTCACCC. Protein sequence: CASSPGQGQWSYNSP. The full CDR3 reads CASSPGQGQWSYNSPLHF. The whole variable domain, filled in from reference TRBV5-1 and TRBJ1-6, reads KAGVTQTPRYLIKTRGQQVTLSCSPISGHRSVSWYQQTPGQGLQFLFEYFSETQRNKGNFPGRFSGRQFSNSRSEMNVSTLELGDSALYLCASSPGQGQWSYNSPLHFGNGTRLTVT.

About this clone itself: The read finishes 3 residues shy of the CDR3 end, and the germline J gene is used to complete it. V and J are TRBV25-1 and TRBJ2-1; TRBD1 matches 7 bases. From germline, CDR1 is MGHDK and CDR2 SYGVNS. V trimming: 5 bases; J trimming: 6 bases; junction bases outside the gene matches: 10. The CDR3 totals 15 residues. The CDR3 bases that were read are TGTGCCAGCAGTCTCCGGACAGGAATGACCAATGAG. Protein sequence: CASSLRTGMTNE. The complete CDR3 protein is CASSLRTGMTNEQFF.

On this clone itself: The read ends 3 residues shy of where the CDR3 ends; the end is completed using the germline J gene. V gene TRBV10-2 combines with J gene TRBJ2-7; 7 positions match TRBD1. There are 15 residues in the CDR3. Germline CDR1 WSHSY, CDR2 SAAADI. V shed 8 bases, J shed 0 bases, and the junction held 10 bases outside the gene matches. CDR3 loop: CASRLVRQGSYEQYF. CDR3 DNA (partial): TGCGCCAGCCGACTTGTTAGACAGGGCTCCTACGAG.

Remarks on this clone: The CDR3 end falls 3 residues outside the read, so it is completed with the germline J gene. V gene TRBV20-1 combines with J gene TRBJ2-6, with 7 bases aligning to TRBD1. Germline CDR1 reads DFQATT; CDR2 reads SNEGSKA (reference sequence). The CDR3 is 18 residues long. V lost 6 bases to trimming and J lost 0 bases; unmatched junction nucleotides: 14. CDR3 sequence: CSAIDHPSGGSGANVLTF. CDR3 bases read: TGCAGTGCCATCGACCACCCCTCAGGGGGCTCTGGGGCCAACGTC.

For this clone: The read comes to an end 3 residues before the CDR3 does, leaving the germline J gene to fill in the end. This CDR3 is also generated by other DNA sequences in the sample. This chain links TRBV29-1 with TRBJ2-5, with TRBD1 matching over 8 bases. The germline gives CDR1 SQVTM, CDR2 ANQGSEA. Trimming cost V 4 bases and J 5 bases; bases outside gene matches: 6. The length of the CDR3 is 13 residues. CDR3 region: CSVVGQGWETQYF. The DNA read from the CDR3 is TGCAGCGTTGTAGGACAGGGATGGGAGACC.

As for this clone: The read gets to within 3 residues of the CDR3 end, and the germline J gene fills in the rest. The V and J genes are TRBV10-3 and TRBJ1-3; 9 bases are shared with TRBD1. Germline assignment: CDR1 ENHRY and CDR2 SYGVKD. This CDR3 contains 15 residues. The ends lost 6 bases at V and 2 bases at J; junction bases unmatched: 5. The DNA read from the CDR3 is TGTGCCATCAGAAACCGGGACAGGGCTGGAAACACC. It specifies CAIRNRDRAGNT. The whole CDR3 sequence reads CAIRNRDRAGNTIYF.

As regards this clone: The read finishes 3 residues shy of the CDR3 end, and the germline J gene is used to complete it. V gene TRBV7-9 combines with J gene TRBJ2-3; a possible D gene is TRBD2 (6 bases). The CDR3 contains 14 residues. Per germline, CDR1 SEHNR and CDR2 FQNEAQ (reference sequence). The CDR3 here is CASSSGDFQETQYF. The CDR3 bases that were read are TGTGCCAGCAGCTCCGGGGACTTCCAAGAGACG.

Concerning this clone: The read terminates 3 residues ahead of where the CDR3 ends, so the germline J gene completes it. The chain employs TRBV20-1 and TRBJ1-1, with unresolved D. Germline-derived CDR1 and CDR2 are DFQATT and SNEGSKA (reference sequence). Deletions cut 0 bases from V and 3 bases from J, with 11 bases between. This CDR3 is 14 amino acids long. Incomplete CDR3 DNA: TGCAGTGCTAGAGATAGTAGCCTTTACACTGAA. Its protein is CSARDSSLYTE. The entire CDR3 sequence reads CSARDSSLYTEAFF.

Worth noting for this clone: The read gets to within 3 residues of the CDR3 end, and the germline J gene fills in the rest. The J gene is TRBJ1-2, the V gene TRBV2; tentatively, D is TRBD1 (6 bases). Germline values: CDR1 SNHLY, CDR2 FYNNEI. V lost 7 bases and J lost 4, with 16 bases in between. There are 14 residues in the CDR3. The DNA read from the CDR3 is TGTGCCAGCACGGGACAAAGGAAGTCCTATGGC. Protein sequence: CASTGQRKSYG. The CDR3 in full is CASTGQRKSYGYTF. Complete variable domain (other parts from reference TRBV2 and TRBJ1-2): EPEVTQTPSHQVTQMGQEVILRCVPISNHLYFYWYRQILGQKVEFLVSFYNNEISEKSEIFDDQFSVERPDGSNFTLKIRSTKLEDSAMYFCASTGQRKSYGYTFGSGTRLTVV.

In terms of frequency, this clone is medium-sized (0.01 to 0.1%). With the read ending 3 residues before the CDR3 end, the germline J gene is used to fill in that end. This sequence joins TRBV2 and TRBJ2-3; D remains unclear. CDR1 and CDR2 (germline): SNHLY, FYNNEI. The CDR3 runs to 15 residues. V lost 1 base to trimming and J lost 5 bases, with 13 bases between them. CDR3 in amino acids: CASSEEGRHLDTQYF. The covered CDR3 bases are TGTGCCAGCAGTGAAGAAGGTCGCCACCTAGATACG.

Worth noting for this clone: Read data end 3 residues before the CDR3 end; the end is taken from the germline J gene. The chain has TRBV14 and TRBJ2-3; 15 bases fit TRBD2. The V gene end was trimmed by 1 base and the J gene end by 5 bases; junction bases not matched to a gene: 4. The length of the CDR3 is 17 residues. CDR1 is SGHDN, CDR2 FVKESK, per germline. CDR3 loop: CASSQGGTSGGKDTQYF. The part of the CDR3 DNA that was read is TGTGCCAGCAGCCAAGGGGGGACTAGCGGGGGGAAAGATACG.

On this clone itself: The read is 3 residues too short to cover the CDR3 end, so that end is filled in from the germline J gene. The chain has TRBV20-1 and TRBJ1-6; a weak D match, TRBD1 (6 bases). Trimming shortened V by 0 bases and J by 7 bases, and 22 bases separated the two germline ends. Germline CDR1 is DFQATT and CDR2 is SNEGSKA (reference sequence). This CDR3 has 18 amino acids. The CDR3 sequence: CSARDFLKTDRLNSPLHF. Incomplete CDR3 DNA: TGCAGTGCTAGAGATTTTCTGAAAACGGACAGATTGAATTCACCC.

About this clone: The sequence runs out 3 residues before the end of the CDR3; the remainder is reconstructed from the germline J gene. This rearrangement joins TRBV20-1 to TRBJ2-7, with D perhaps matching TRBD1 (6 bases). Germline V gives CDR1 DFQATT, CDR2 SNEGSKA (reference sequence). The CDR3 sequence is 13 residues long. The CDR3 DNA, read in part, is TGCAGCGCTGAACAGGGTATGATGTACGAG. Its protein is CSAEQGMMYE. Given in full, the CDR3 is CSAEQGMMYEQYF.

On this clone: Read data end 3 residues before the CDR3 end; the end is taken from the germline J gene. This sequence joins TRBV19 and TRBJ2-3; no definite D call. CDR1 and CDR2 (germline): LNHDA, SQIVND (reference sequence). CDR3 length: 12 residues. The sequenced CDR3 bases are TGTGCCAGTAGTACCTATCAAGAGACG. Translating it yields CASSTYQET. The CDR3 in its entirety is CASSTYQETQYF.

About this clone itself: The CDR3 end lies 3 residues beyond the end of the read and is filled in from the germline J gene. V and J are TRBV18 and TRBJ1-2, with D tentatively TRBD1 (6 bases). Trimming took off 3 bases at V and 4 bases at J, with 15 bases between the two ends. From germline, CDR1 is KGHSH and CDR2 LQKENI. This CDR3 has 15 amino acids. CDR3 bases read: TGTGCCAGCTCACCTGGGGCTCAGGGGCTCTATGGC. Protein: CASSPGAQGLYG. The CDR3 in full is CASSPGAQGLYGYTF. The full variable domain, rest sourced from reference TRBV18 and TRBJ1-2, is NAGVMQNPRHLVRRRGQEARLRCSPMKGHSHVYWYRQLPEEGLKFMVYLQKENIIDESGMPKERFSAEFPKEGPSILRIQQVVRGDSAAYFCASSPGAQGLYGYTFGSGTRLTVV.

A remark on this clone: From the germline J gene comes the end of the CDR3, since the read stops 3 residues before it. The chain uses TRBV6-2 or TRBV6-3 and TRBJ1-2; tentative D call: TRBD1 (5 bases). Per the germline V gene, CDR1 is MNHEY and CDR2 is SVGEGT. V was pared by 2 bases and J by 3 bases, with 7 bases between. CDR3 length: 13 residues. Incomplete CDR3 DNA: TGTGCCAGCAGTTACCTACAGGACTATGGC. Translating gives CASSYLQDYG. The full-length CDR3 reads as CASSYLQDYGYTF.